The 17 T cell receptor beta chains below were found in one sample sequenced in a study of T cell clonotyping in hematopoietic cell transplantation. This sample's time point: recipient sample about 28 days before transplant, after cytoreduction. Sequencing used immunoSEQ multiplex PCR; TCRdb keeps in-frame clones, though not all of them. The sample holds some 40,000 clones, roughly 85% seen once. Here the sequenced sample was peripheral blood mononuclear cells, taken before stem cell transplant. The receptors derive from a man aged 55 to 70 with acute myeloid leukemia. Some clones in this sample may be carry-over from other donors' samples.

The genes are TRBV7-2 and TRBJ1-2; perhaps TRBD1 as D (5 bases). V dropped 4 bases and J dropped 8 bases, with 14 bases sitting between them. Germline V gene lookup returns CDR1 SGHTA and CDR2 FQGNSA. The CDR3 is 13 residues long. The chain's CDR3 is CASSSGTSDGYTF. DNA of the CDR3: TGTGCCAGCAGCTCAGGGACCTCCGACGGCTACACCTTC.

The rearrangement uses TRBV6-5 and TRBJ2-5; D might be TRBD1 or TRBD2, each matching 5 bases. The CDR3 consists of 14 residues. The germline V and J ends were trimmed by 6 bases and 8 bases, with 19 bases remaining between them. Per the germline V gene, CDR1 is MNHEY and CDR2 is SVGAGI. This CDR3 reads CASSVGTTRSTQYF. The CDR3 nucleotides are TGTGCCAGCAGCGTCGGGACCACCCGGTCAACCCAGTACTTC.

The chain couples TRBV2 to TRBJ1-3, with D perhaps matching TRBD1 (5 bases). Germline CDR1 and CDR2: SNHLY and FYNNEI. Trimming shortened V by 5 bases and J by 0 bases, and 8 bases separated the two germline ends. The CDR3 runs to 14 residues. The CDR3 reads CASSIQGSGNTIYF. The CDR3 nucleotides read TGTGCCAGCAGTATCCAGGGCTCTGGAAACACCATATATTTT.

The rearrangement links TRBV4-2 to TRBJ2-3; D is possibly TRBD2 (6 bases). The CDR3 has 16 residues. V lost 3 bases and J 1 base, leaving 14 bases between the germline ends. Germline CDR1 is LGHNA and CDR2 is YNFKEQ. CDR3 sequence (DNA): TGTGCCAGCAGCCAGGAACTAGCTCTGGGCACAGATACGCAGTATTTT. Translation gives CASSQELALGTDTQYF.

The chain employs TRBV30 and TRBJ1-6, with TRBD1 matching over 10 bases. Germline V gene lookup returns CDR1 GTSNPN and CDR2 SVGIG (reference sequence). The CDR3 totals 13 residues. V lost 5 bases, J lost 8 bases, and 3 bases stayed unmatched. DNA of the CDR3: TGTGCCTGGCTGGGACAGGGGCATTCACCCCTCCACTTT. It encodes CAWLGQGHSPLHF. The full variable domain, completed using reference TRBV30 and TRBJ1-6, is SQTIHQWPATLVQPVGSPLSLECTVEGTSNPNLYWYRQAAGRGLQLLFYSVGIGQISSEVPQNLSASRPQDRQFILSSKKLLLSDSGFYLCAWLGQGHSPLHFGNGTRLTVT.

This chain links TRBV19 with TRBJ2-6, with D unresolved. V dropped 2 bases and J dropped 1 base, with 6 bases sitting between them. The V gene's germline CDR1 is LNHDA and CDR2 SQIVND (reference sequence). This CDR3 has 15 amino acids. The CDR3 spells CASSISSSGANVLTF. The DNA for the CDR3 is TGTGCCAGTAGTATAAGTTCATCTGGGGCCAACGTCCTGACTTTC.

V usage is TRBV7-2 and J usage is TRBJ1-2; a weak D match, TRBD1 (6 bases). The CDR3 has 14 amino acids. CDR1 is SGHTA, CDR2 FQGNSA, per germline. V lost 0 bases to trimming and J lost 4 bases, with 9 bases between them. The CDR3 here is CASSLAGGPYGYTF. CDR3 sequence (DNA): TGTGCCAGCAGCTTAGCAGGGGGTCCCTATGGCTACACCTTC. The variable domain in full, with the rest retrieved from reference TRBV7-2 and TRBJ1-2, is GAGVSQSPSNKVTEKGKDVELRCDPISGHTALYWYRQSLGQGLEFLIYFQGNSAPDKSGLPSDRFSAERTGGSVSTLTIQRTQQEDSAVYLCASSLAGGPYGYTFGSGTRLTVV.

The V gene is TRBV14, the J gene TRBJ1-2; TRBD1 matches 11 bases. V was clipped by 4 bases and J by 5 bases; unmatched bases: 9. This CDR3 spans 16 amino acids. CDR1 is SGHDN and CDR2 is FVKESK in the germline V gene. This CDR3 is CASSPAPGTGGYGYTF. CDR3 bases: TGTGCCAGCAGCCCTGCTCCCGGGACAGGGGGATATGGCTACACCTTC.

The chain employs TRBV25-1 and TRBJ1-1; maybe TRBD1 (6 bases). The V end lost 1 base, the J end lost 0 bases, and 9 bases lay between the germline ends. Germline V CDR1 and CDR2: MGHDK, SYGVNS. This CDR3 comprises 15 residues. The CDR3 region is CASSEWGALNTEAFF. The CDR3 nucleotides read TGTGCCAGCAGTGAATGGGGGGCCCTGAACACTGAAGCTTTCTTT.

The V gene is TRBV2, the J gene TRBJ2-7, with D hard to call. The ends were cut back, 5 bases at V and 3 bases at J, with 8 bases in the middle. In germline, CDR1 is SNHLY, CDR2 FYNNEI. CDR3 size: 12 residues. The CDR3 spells CASSLNSYEQYF. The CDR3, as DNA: TGTGCCAGCAGTCTTAACAGCTACGAGCAGTACTTC.

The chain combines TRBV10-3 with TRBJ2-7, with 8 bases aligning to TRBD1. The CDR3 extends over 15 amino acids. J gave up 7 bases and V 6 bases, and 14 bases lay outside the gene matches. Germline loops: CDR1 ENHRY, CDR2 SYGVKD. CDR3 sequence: CAISPGQGLMGEQYF. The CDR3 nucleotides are TGTGCCATCAGCCCTGGACAGGGTCTGATGGGGGAGCAGTACTTC.

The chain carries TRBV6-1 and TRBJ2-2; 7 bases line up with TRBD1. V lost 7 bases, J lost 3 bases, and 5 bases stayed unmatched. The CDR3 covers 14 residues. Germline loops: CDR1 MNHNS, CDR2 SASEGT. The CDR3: CASKGQWDTGELFF. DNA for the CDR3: TGTGCCAGCAAGGGACAGTGGGACACCGGGGAGCTGTTTTTT.

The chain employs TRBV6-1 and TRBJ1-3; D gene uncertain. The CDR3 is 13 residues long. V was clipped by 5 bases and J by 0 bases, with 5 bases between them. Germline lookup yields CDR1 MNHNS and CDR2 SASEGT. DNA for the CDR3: TGTGCCAGCAGTATGACCTCTGGAAACACCATATATTTT. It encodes CASSMTSGNTIYF.

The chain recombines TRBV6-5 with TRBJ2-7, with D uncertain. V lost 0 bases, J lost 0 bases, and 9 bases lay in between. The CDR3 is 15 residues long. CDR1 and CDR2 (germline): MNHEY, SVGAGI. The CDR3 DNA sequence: TGTGCCAGCAGTTACTCGAGTGGCAGCTCCTACGAGCAGTACTTC. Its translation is CASSYSSGSSYEQYF.

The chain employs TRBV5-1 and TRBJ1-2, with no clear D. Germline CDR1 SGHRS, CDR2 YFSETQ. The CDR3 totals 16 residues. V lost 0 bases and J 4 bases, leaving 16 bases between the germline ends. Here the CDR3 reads CASSLAATTTSYGYTF. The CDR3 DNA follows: TGCGCCAGCAGCTTGGCGGCAACCACCACCAGCTATGGCTACACCTTC.

CDR3 nucleotides: TGTGCCACCAGCCCCCGGGACGCTCCCTACGAGCAGTACTTC. It yields the protein CATSPRDAPYEQYF. The chain uses TRBV15 and TRBJ2-7; D tentatively fits TRBD1 or TRBD2 (5 bases each). In germline, CDR1 is LNHNV, CDR2 YYDKDF (reference sequence). The CDR3 is 14 residues long. The V and J ends lost 5 bases and 2 bases respectively, with 13 bases between them.

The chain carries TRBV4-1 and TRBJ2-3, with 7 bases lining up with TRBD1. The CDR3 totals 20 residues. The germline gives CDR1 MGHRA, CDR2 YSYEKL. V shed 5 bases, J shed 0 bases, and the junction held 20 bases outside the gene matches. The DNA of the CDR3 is TGCGCCAGCAGCTATCGGACAGGTCTCTCCATGGTGGTGAGCACAGATACGCAGTATTTT. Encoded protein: CASSYRTGLSMVVSTDTQYF.